This TCR beta chain was observed in a study of glioma-infiltrating T cells. The iRepertoire nested amplicon-rescue multiplex PCR amplified TCR alpha and beta CDR3s from RNA. TCRdb reprocessed the multiplex PCR reads with MiXCR, giving one entry per CDR3 protein. Found here are under 150,000 distinct CDR3 sequences, approximately 39% of them singletons; the top ten hold around 18%. The CDR3 contains 12 residues. V was trimmed by 11 bases and J by 0 bases, leaving 8 bases between them. In germline, CDR1 is ENHRY, CDR2 SYGVKD. Overall study results and limits: Very few CDR3 sequences were shared between tissue and blood.

As concerns this clonotype: What it binds is unknown.

Sequencing was performed on glioma tissue, nonneoplastic brain tissue, or PBMCs (not recorded which). The rearrangement joins TRBV10-3 to TRBJ1-5; D not certain. This sequence originates from a human donor with low-grade glioma or glioblastoma, undergoing nonglioma brain surgery, or in good health (not recorded which). The CDR3 sequence is CAVRDSNQPQHF. CDR3 sequence (DNA): TGTGCCGTAAGGGATAGCAATCAGCCCCAGCATTTT.